Listed here are 10 T cell receptor beta chains from one sample, sequenced in a study of T cell responses to AZD1222 COVID-19 vaccine. Profiled with immunoSEQ multiplex PCR; TCRdb holds only in-frame clones, not every one. This sample has approximately 17,000 clones; 60% to 85% occur once, and the top ten carry around 14%. Sample: peripheral blood, taken 28 days after the second AZD1222 dose. These receptors all come from an adult who received the AZD1222 COVID-19 vaccine.

The V call is TRBV25-1, the J call TRBJ1-3; D is uncertain. Trimming took 6 bases from V and 4 from J, leaving 1 base between them. CDR3 length: 10 residues. The germline gives CDR1 MGHDK, CDR2 SYGVNS. The CDR3 DNA reads TGTGCCAGCAGCGGAAACACCATATATTTT. It codes for CASSGNTIYF. The full variable domain, completed using reference TRBV25-1 and TRBJ1-3, is EADIYQTPRYLVIGTGKKITLECSQTMGHDKMYWYQQDPGMELHLIHYSYGVNSTEKGDLSSESTVSRIRTEHFPLTLESARPSHTSQYLCASSGNTIYFGEGSWLTVV.

The chain is built from TRBV29-1 and TRBJ1-2; TRBD1 agrees at 7 bases. The CDR3 runs to 13 residues. The junction had 6 bases not matched to a gene; V was cut back by 2 bases and J by 6 bases. Per the germline V gene, CDR1 is SQVTM and CDR2 is ANQGSEA. CDR3 nucleotide sequence: TGCAGCGTTGAAATTCCAGGGGGTCATGGCTACACCTTC. Translation: CSVEIPGGHGYTF.

The rearrangement joins TRBV7-2 to TRBJ2-7; D unresolved. This CDR3 comprises 13 residues. CDR1 SGHTA and CDR2 FQGNSA come from the germline V gene. The ends were cut back, 5 bases at V and 2 bases at J, with 10 bases in the middle. The CDR3 region is CASSPNPAYEQYF. DNA of the CDR3: TGTGCCAGCAGCCCAAACCCGGCCTACGAGCAGTACTTC.

This clone showed up just once. V is TRBV5-1 and J is TRBJ1-5, with D tentatively TRBD1 (6 bases). Trimming took off 0 bases at V and 4 bases at J, with 14 bases between the two ends. This CDR3 is built from 16 residues. The V gene's germline CDR1 is SGHRS and CDR2 YFSETQ. This CDR3 is CASSLVGRGVNQPQHF. CDR3 nucleotides: TGCGCCAGCAGCTTGGTAGGCAGGGGTGTTAATCAGCCCCAGCATTTT.

About this clone itself: The junction and the germline gene differ at one end; a read error may be behind it. The chain couples TRBV6-5 to TRBJ2-3; 14 nucleotides agree with TRBD2. The CDR3 is made up of 14 amino acids. Looked up from germline, CDR1 is MNHEY and CDR2 is SVGAGI. The CDR3 spells CASSYGTSGGLWDF. In DNA form, the CDR3 reads TGTGCCAGCAGTTACGGGACTAGCGGGGGACTTTGGGATTTT.

This rearrangement joins TRBV2 to TRBJ2-5; D remains ambiguous. Trimming took off 6 bases at V and 4 bases at J, with 12 bases between the two ends. Germline V gene lookup returns CDR1 SNHLY and CDR2 FYNNEI. The CDR3 extends over 13 amino acids. The DNA for the CDR3 is TGTGCCAGCAGCTCCATGGGGTTAGAGACCCAGTACTTC. Translated: CASSSMGLETQYF.

V usage is TRBV19 and J usage is TRBJ1-4; D unclear. This CDR3 is built from 14 residues. CDR1 and CDR2 from the germline V gene are LNHDA and SQIVND (reference sequence). V was shortened by 7 bases and J by 0 bases, with 9 bases between the two germline ends. In DNA, the CDR3 is TGTGCCAGTACGAACAGTGCAACTAATGAAAAACTGTTTTTT. It codes for CASTNSATNEKLFF.

V gene TRBV28 combines with J gene TRBJ2-4; TRBD1 agrees at 7 bases. V gave up 2 bases and J gave up 8 bases; unmatched junction bases: 6. The CDR3 loop spans 14 amino acids. Germline V CDR1 and CDR2: MDHEN, SYDVKM. The CDR3 here is CASSLQSGGDIQYF. For the CDR3, the DNA is TGTGCCAGCAGTTTACAATCAGGGGGAGACATTCAGTACTTC.

The chain combines TRBV11-3 with TRBJ1-2, with D possibly matching TRBD1 (5 bases). This CDR3 contains 14 residues. Trimming pared 0 bases from V and 6 bases from J, leaving 11 bases between. Germline loops: CDR1 SGHNT, CDR2 YENEEA. This CDR3 reads CASSLDPQGNGYTF. CDR3 bases: TGTGCCAGCAGCTTAGATCCGCAGGGTAATGGCTACACCTTC.

The chain uses TRBV5-5 and TRBJ2-7, with D perhaps matching TRBD2 (6 bases). V lost 4 bases to trimming and J lost 2 bases, with 16 bases between them. This CDR3 is 15 amino acids long. Germline values: CDR1 SGHKS, CDR2 YYEKEE (reference sequence). The CDR3 region is CASSPANAGTYEQYF. DNA of the CDR3: TGTGCCAGCAGCCCCGCAAATGCGGGAACCTACGAGCAGTACTTC. Full variable domain (outside the CDR3, taken from reference TRBV5-5 and TRBJ2-7): DAGVTQSPTHLIKTRGQQVTLRCSPISGHKSVSWYQQVLGQGPQFIFQYYEKEERGRGNFPDRFSARQFPNYSSELNVNALLLGDSALYLCASSPANAGTYEQYFGPGTRLTVT.